This T cell receptor beta chain was sequenced during a study of T cell changes during pregnancy in multiple sclerosis. Repertoires were generated with immunoSEQ multiplex PCR, while TCRdb's copy carries only in-frame clones and drops some. The sample includes 35,000 to 45,000 clones, roughly nine tenths of them seen just once. CDR1 is SEHNR, CDR2 FQNEAQ, per germline (reference sequence). This CDR3 region has 16 residues. The V end was cut by 5 bases, the J end by 7 bases, with 24 bases between. This clonotype was sampled from a female donor in good health, enrolled as a control in a pregnancy study. The sequencing used peripheral blood, collected in the third trimester of pregnancy. V and J are TRBV7-9 and TRBJ2-7; a possible D gene is TRBD1 (6 bases). CDR3 in amino acids: CASSPYRVPLREEQYF. The CDR3 coding sequence is TGTGCCAGCAGCCCTTACAGGGTCCCCCTTAGAGAGGAGCAGTACTTC.